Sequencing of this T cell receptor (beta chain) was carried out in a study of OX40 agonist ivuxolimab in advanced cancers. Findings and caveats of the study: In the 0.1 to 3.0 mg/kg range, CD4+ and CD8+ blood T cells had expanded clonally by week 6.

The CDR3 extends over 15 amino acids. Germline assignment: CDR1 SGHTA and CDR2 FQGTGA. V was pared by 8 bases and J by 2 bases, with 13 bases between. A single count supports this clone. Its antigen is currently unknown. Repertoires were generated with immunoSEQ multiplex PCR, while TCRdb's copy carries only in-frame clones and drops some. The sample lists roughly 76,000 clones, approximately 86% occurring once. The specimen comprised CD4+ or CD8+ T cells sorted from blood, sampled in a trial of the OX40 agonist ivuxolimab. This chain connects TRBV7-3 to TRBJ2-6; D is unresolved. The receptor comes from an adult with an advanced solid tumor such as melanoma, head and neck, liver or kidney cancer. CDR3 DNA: TGTGCCAGCGGACCTAGGAGAGCTGGGGCCAACGTCCTGACTTTC. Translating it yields CASGPRRAGANVLTF.